One sample yielded the 30 T cell receptor beta chains listed below, sequenced in a study of blood T cells in healthy people across ages. With a J-beta primer mix and a sample-barcoded 5' primer, a second PCR ran 7 to 11 cycles. A single record per CDR3 protein comes from TCRdb applying MiXCR to the 5' RACE reads. The sample has over 1,500,000 distinct CDR3 sequences, roughly 43% seen once; the top ten hold 23%. The specimen was blood. Source of these receptors: a human donor in good health.

Only a few counts were recorded for this clonotype. This chain joins TRBV9 and TRBJ2-4; D uncertain. V was trimmed by 4 bases and J by 8 bases, leaving 7 bases between them. Germline V gives CDR1 SGDLS, CDR2 YYNGEE. The CDR3 has 11 residues. CDR3 in DNA: TGTGCCAGCAGCCCGAAGCACATTCAGTACTTC. It encodes CASSPKHIQYF. The variable domain in full, with the rest retrieved from reference TRBV9 and TRBJ2-4, is DSGVTQTPKHLITATGQRVTLRCSPRSGDLSVYWYQQSLDQGLQFLIQYYNGEERAKGNILERFSAQQFPDLHSELNLSSLELGDSALYFCASSPKHIQYFGAGTRLSVL.

The V and J genes are TRBV20-1 and TRBJ2-7, with D maybe TRBD1 (7 bases). Germline lookup yields CDR1 DFQATT and CDR2 SNEGSKA (reference sequence). This CDR3 is built from 13 residues. Trimming took 6 bases from V and 10 from J, leaving 22 bases between them. The CDR3 is CSALRDSPGTQYF. DNA for the CDR3: TGCAGTGCACTGCGGGACAGCCCGGGTACCCAGTACTTC.

The chain links TRBV9 to TRBJ1-4; weak D call: TRBD1 (6 bases). The germline V gene has CDR1 SGDLS and CDR2 YYNGEE. Trimming stripped 4 bases from V and 6 bases from J, with 16 bases between. The CDR3 spans 15 residues. Here the CDR3 DNA reads TGTGCCAGCAGCCCCATGGGGGGCGCGGATGAAAAACTGTTTTTT. It specifies CASSPMGGADEKLFF.

The rearrangement joins TRBV6-1 to TRBJ2-7; D is unclear. V was trimmed by 1 base and J by 2 bases, leaving 9 bases between them. Germline V gene lookup returns CDR1 MNHNS and CDR2 SASEGT. This CDR3 region has 14 residues. Here the CDR3 reads CASSEVGQPYEQYF. For the CDR3, the DNA is TGTGCCAGCAGTGAAGTCGGGCAGCCCTACGAGCAGTACTTC.

The chain combines TRBV12-3 or TRBV12-4 with TRBJ2-1; 7 bases agree with TRBD2. The CDR3 has 15 amino acids. V shed 8 bases, J shed 0 bases, and the junction held 7 bases outside the gene matches. CDR3 in DNA: TGTGCCAGCCACCCTCGGGACTACTCCTACAATGAGCAGTTCTTC. Its protein product is CASHPRDYSYNEQFF.

This clonotype was recorded once. The CDR3 sequence is CSVGTGGVSGYTF. The CDR3 nucleotides read TGCAGCGTCGGGACAGGGGGCGTCAGCGGCTACACCTTC. V and J are TRBV29-1 and TRBJ1-2, with 12 bases aligning to TRBD1. V gave up 6 bases and J gave up 8 bases; unmatched junction bases: 7. CDR3 size: 13 residues. Germline values: CDR1 SQVTM, CDR2 ANQGSEA.

This clonotype was detected ten times or more. The chain carries TRBV11-2 and TRBJ2-5; the D is unclear. The length of the CDR3 is 14 residues. V was clipped by 7 bases and J by 1 base, with 13 bases between them. Per the germline V gene, CDR1 is SGHAT and CDR2 is FQNNGV. For the CDR3, the DNA is TGTGCCAGCAACTACGGTTATCGCCAAGAGACCCAGTACTTC. Its translation: CASNYGYRQETQYF.

In its sample, this clonotype was seen a few times. This rearrangement joins TRBV20-1 to TRBJ1-6; 9 nucleotides agree with TRBD1. After removal of 3 bases from V and 7 bases from J, the junction contained 7 bases not matched to a gene. Germline CDR1 reads DFQATT; CDR2 reads SNEGSKA (reference sequence). The CDR3 spans 15 residues. Here the CDR3 reads CSARTQGAQNSPLHF. The CDR3 DNA reads TGCAGTGCTAGGACACAGGGGGCGCAAAATTCACCCCTCCACTTT.

This chain links TRBV6-1 with TRBJ1-5; D gene ambiguous. The V gene's germline CDR1 is MNHNS and CDR2 SASEGT. The V end lost 5 bases, the J end lost 6 bases, and 8 bases lay between the germline ends. CDR3 length: 12 residues. The DNA for the CDR3 is TGTGCCAGCAGTCCCATGGGTCAGCCCCAGCATTTT. Protein: CASSPMGQPQHF.

This clonotype was seen ten or more times. The germline gene is not matched at one end of the junction; a read error may be the cause. This chain connects TRBV5-1 to TRBJ2-5; D remains unclear. CDR1 is SGHRS, CDR2 YFSETQ, per germline. CDR3 length: 13 amino acids. CDR3: CASSLRTGETQYF. The CDR3 nucleotides are TGTGCCAGCAGTTTAAGAACTGGAGAGACCCAGTACTTC.

The rearrangement uses TRBV29-1 and TRBJ1-2; 8 bases map to TRBD1. The CDR3 totals 13 residues. The germline CDR1 and CDR2 sequences are SQVTM and ANQGSEA. Trimming at V came to 4 bases and at J to 4 bases, leaving 5 bases not matched to a gene. The CDR3 reads CSVADDRGYGYTF. The CDR3 nucleotides read TGCAGCGTTGCAGACGACAGGGGCTATGGCTACACCTTC.

This clonotype turned up a few times. The chain joins TRBV20-1 to TRBJ1-1, with no clear D. CDR3 length equals 13 residues. The V end was cut by 1 base, the J end by 0 bases, with 6 bases between. Germline-derived CDR1 and CDR2 are DFQATT and SNEGSKA (reference sequence). The CDR3 region is CSARGDMNTEAFF. The DNA of the CDR3 is TGCAGTGCTAGAGGGGATATGAACACTGAAGCTTTCTTT.

This clonotype showed up just a few times. The J gene is TRBJ2-7, the V gene TRBV12-3 or TRBV12-4; no clear D. V was clipped by 7 bases and J by 1 base, with 20 bases between them. The CDR3 is made up of 16 amino acids. The DNA for the CDR3 is TGTGCCAGCACCTTGGACGGACCGACAAATTCCTACGAGCAGTACTTC. Translating gives CASTLDGPTNSYEQYF.

This sequence joins TRBV4-3 and TRBJ2-1, with 11 nucleotides matching TRBD1. The J segment lost 3 bases and the V segment lost 0 bases, leaving 4 bases of the junction unmatched. The CDR3 contains 17 residues. Germline assignment: CDR1 LGHNA and CDR2 YSLEER. The chain's CDR3 is CASSQEPGTGGYNEQFF. CDR3 nucleotides: TGCGCCAGCAGCCAAGAGCCCGGGACAGGGGGCTACAATGAGCAGTTCTTC.

CDR3 protein: CASSRVNGVGAFF. Written as DNA, the CDR3 is TGTGCCAGTAGCAGGGTTAATGGAGTAGGGGCTTTCTTT. The chain links TRBV11-3 to TRBJ1-1; D might be TRBD1 (5 bases). Trimming cost V 9 bases and J 11 bases, with 22 bases left between them. Germline V gives CDR1 SGHNT, CDR2 YENEEA. The CDR3 spans 13 residues. Filled out from reference TRBV11-3 and TRBJ1-1, the complete variable domain reads EAGVVQSPRYKIIEKKQPVAFWCNPISGHNTLYWYLQNLGQGPELLIRYENEEAVDDSQLPKDRFSAERLKGVDSTLKIQPAELGDSAVYLCASSRVNGVGAFFGQGTRLTVV.

V is TRBV7-2 and J is TRBJ2-7, with 9 bases that match TRBD1. The CDR3 extends over 15 amino acids. Germline CDR1 is SGHTA and CDR2 is FQGNSA. J lost 7 bases, V lost 2 bases, and 9 bases had no gene match. The CDR3 protein is CASSLYGQGLREQYF. Written as DNA, the CDR3 is TGTGCCAGCAGCTTATATGGACAGGGGCTTCGAGAGCAGTACTTC.

The chain combines TRBV5-1 with TRBJ2-3; TRBD2 aligns across 8 bases. This CDR3 is 16 amino acids long. Germline-derived CDR1 and CDR2 are SGHRS and YFSETQ. Unmatched junction bases numbered 5, after V lost 0 bases and J lost 2 bases. For the CDR3, the DNA is TGCGCCAGCAGCTTGGGTAGCGGGGATTACACAGATACGCAGTATTTT. Its protein is CASSLGSGDYTDTQYF.

The chain is built from TRBV24-1 and TRBJ2-6, with D unclear. This CDR3 has 13 residues. V was shortened by 5 bases and J by 2 bases, with 3 bases between the two germline ends. CDR1 is KGHDR, CDR2 SFDVKD, per germline. Written as DNA, the CDR3 is TGTGCCACCAGTGGAACTGGGGCCAACGTCCTGACTTTC. It encodes CATSGTGANVLTF.

The chain is built from TRBV20-1 and TRBJ1-5, with 9 bases aligning to TRBD1. Per germline, CDR1 DFQATT and CDR2 SNEGSKA (reference sequence). After removal of 3 bases from V and 5 bases from J, the junction contained 11 bases not matched to a gene. CDR3 length: 16 residues. The DNA of the CDR3 is TGCAGTGCTAGTTTAGGAGCCGACAGGGGGTATCAGCCCCAGCATTTT. As protein: CSASLGADRGYQPQHF.

The V call is TRBV28, the J call TRBJ2-7; D remains unclear. This CDR3 region has 13 residues. Trimming removed 4 bases from V and 4 bases from J, with 11 bases in between. Germline V gene data show CDR1 as MDHEN and CDR2 as SYDVKM. CDR3 nucleotide sequence: TGTGCCAGCAGTTCGACCGTCCCTTACGAGCAGTACTTC. Amino acids: CASSSTVPYEQYF.

This chain connects TRBV9 to TRBJ2-1; D might be TRBD1 or TRBD2, each matching 6 bases. The CDR3 consists of 15 residues. Germline loops: CDR1 SGDLS, CDR2 YYNGEE. V was pared by 3 bases and J by 0 bases, with 10 bases between. CDR3 coding DNA: TGTGCCAGCAGCGAGGGGGGTTACTCCTACAATGAGCAGTTCTTC. It encodes CASSEGGYSYNEQFF.

This rearrangement joins TRBV20-1 to TRBJ2-1; D is ambiguous. Matching the DNA end better, TRBJ2-7 makes the J call doubtful. Germline V gene sequence: CDR1 DFQATT, CDR2 SNEGSKA (reference sequence). The CDR3 totals 14 residues. Here the CDR3 DNA reads TGCAGTGCTAGAGCTTTGAGCTCCTACAATGAGCAGTACTTC. Residues: CSARALSSYNEQYF.

The chain carries TRBV6-2 or TRBV6-3 and TRBJ2-3; 7 positions match TRBD2. The junction had 1 base not matched to a gene; V was cut back by 3 bases and J by 1 base. Germline V gives CDR1 MNHEY, CDR2 SVGEGT. CDR3 length: 14 residues. The CDR3 coding sequence is TGTGCCAGCAGTTATACTAGCGGCACAGATACGCAGTATTTT. Translated, it gives CASSYTSGTDTQYF.

Turning to this clonotype: The limits of the CDR3 on the DNA are not certain, so only TCRdb's listed CDR3 is given. V is TRBV10-3 and J is TRBJ2-1; whether TRBD1, the table's D call, matches the DNA was not checked. The CDR3 length equals 16 residues, ends included. Germline values: CDR1 ENHRY, CDR2 SYGVKD. This CDR3 reads CAISEVGGGAFNERFF.

This clonotype showed up just a few times. The V call is TRBV29-1, the J call TRBJ1-2; 8 nucleotides agree with TRBD1. Germline values: CDR1 SQVTM, CDR2 ANQGSEA. Germline trimming cut 6 bases from V and 3 bases from J; bases unmatched to any gene: 3. This CDR3 region has 12 residues. The CDR3 DNA is TGCAGCGTGACAGGGGATCACTATGGCTACACCTTC. It encodes CSVTGDHYGYTF.

This clonotype has just one count. The V and J genes are TRBV7-2 and TRBJ2-3, with 9 bases aligning to TRBD2. Trimming took 2 bases from V and 4 from J; bases not matched to a gene: 13. The CDR3 is 18 amino acids. Germline V gene sequence: CDR1 SGHTA, CDR2 FQGNSA. The CDR3 sequence is CASSLSPLSGGSSDTQYF. Written as DNA, the CDR3 is TGTGCCAGCAGCTTATCCCCCCTAAGCGGGGGGTCCTCAGATACGCAGTATTTT.

The gene calls are TRBV6-5 and TRBJ2-1; D not certain. CDR3 length: 12 residues. Deletions cut 7 bases from V and 12 bases from J, with 16 bases between. Germline lookup yields CDR1 MNHEY and CDR2 SVGAGI. As DNA, the CDR3 is TGTGCCAGCAAAAAAGGCTTCCATGTGCAGTTCTTC. This sequence encodes CASKKGFHVQFF.

The chain joins TRBV3-1 to TRBJ2-3; tentatively, D is TRBD2 (7 bases). The CDR3 has 16 residues. Germline V gene sequence: CDR1 LGHDT, CDR2 YNNKEL (reference sequence). V was pared by 1 base and J by 3 bases, with 14 bases between. CDR3 sequence (DNA): TGTGCCAGCAGCCAAGTATTTGGGGGGGCGACAGATACGCAGTATTTT. It codes for CASSQVFGGATDTQYF.

The chain joins TRBV28 to TRBJ2-4, with D possibly called TRBD1 or TRBD2 (5 bases each). The J call may be incorrect, as the DNA end agrees better with TRBJ2-7. This CDR3 is built from 15 residues. Germline V CDR1 and CDR2: MDHEN, SYDVKM. CDR3 sequence: CASSRLGEGEREQYF. In DNA form, the CDR3 reads TGTGCCAGCAGCCGCCTCGGGGAAGGGGAACGCGAGCAGTACTTC.

The table lists this clonotype with many counts. The V and J genes are TRBV12-3 or TRBV12-4 and TRBJ2-6; D remains ambiguous. This CDR3 comprises 13 residues. The V end was cut by 5 bases, the J end by 2 bases, with 4 bases between. CDR3 amino acids: CASSEPGANVLTF. CDR3 DNA sequence: TGTGCCAGCAGTGAACCTGGGGCCAACGTCCTGACTTTC.